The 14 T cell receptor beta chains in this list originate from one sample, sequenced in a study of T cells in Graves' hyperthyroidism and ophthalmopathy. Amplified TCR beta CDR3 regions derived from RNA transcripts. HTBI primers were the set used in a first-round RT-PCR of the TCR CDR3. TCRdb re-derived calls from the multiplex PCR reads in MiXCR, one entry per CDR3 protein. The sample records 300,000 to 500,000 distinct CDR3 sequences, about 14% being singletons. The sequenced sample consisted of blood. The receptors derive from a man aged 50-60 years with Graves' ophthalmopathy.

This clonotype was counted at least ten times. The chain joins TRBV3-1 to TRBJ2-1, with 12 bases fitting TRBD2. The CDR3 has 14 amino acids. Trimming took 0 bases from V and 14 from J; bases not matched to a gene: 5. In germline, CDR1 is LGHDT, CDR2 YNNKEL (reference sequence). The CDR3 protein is CASSQDPSGRVKFF. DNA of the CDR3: TGTGCCAGCAGCCAAGATCCTAGCGGGAGGGTAAAGTTCTTC.

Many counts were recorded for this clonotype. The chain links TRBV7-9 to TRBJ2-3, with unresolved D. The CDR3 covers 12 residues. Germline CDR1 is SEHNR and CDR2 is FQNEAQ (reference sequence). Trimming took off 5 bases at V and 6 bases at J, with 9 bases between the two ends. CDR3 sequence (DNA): TGTGCCAGCAGCCCCAACGGGGATACGCAGTATTTT. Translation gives CASSPNGDTQYF.

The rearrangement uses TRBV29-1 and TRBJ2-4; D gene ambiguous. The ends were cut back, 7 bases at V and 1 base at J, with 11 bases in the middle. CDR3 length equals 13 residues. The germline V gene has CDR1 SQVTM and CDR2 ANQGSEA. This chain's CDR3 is CSGTISAKNIQYF. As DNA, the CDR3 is TGCAGCGGGACCATCTCTGCCAAAAACATTCAGTACTTC.

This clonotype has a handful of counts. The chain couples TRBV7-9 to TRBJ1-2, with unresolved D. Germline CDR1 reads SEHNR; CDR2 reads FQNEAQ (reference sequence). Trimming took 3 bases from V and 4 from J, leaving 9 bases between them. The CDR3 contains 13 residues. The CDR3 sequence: CASSFPDFYGYTF. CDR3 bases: TGTGCCAGCAGCTTCCCGGACTTCTATGGCTACACCTTC.

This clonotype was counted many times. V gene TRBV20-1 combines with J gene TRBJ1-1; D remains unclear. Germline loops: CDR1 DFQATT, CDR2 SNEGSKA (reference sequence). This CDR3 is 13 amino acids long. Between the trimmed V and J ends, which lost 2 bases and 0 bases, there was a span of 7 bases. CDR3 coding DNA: TGCAGTGCTAGAAGACAAATGAACACTGAAGCTTTCTTT. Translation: CSARRQMNTEAFF.

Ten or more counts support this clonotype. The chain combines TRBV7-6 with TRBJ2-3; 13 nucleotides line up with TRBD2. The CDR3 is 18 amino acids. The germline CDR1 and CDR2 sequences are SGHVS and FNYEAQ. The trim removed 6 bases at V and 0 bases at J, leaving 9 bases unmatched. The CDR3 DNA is TGTGCCAGCAGATCCGGGACTAGCGGGATCTCTAGCACAGATACGCAGTATTTT. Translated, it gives CASRSGTSGISSTDTQYF.

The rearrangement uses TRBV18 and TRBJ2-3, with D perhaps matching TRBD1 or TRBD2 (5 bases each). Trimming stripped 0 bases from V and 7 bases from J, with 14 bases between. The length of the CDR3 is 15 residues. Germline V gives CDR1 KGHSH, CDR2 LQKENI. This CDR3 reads CASSPPGRTSNTQYF. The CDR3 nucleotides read TGTGCCAGCTCACCACCGGGACGGACCTCAAATACGCAGTATTTT.

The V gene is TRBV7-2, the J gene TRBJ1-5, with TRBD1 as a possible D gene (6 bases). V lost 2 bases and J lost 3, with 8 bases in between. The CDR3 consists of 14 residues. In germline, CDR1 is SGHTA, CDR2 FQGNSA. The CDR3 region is CASSLQGPNQPQHF. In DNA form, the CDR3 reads TGTGCCAGCAGCTTACAGGGGCCCAATCAGCCCCAGCATTTT.

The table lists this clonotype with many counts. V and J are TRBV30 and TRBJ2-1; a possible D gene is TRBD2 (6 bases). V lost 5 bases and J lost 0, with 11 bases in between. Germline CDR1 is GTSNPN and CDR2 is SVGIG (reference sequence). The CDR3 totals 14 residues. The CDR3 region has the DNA TGTGCCTGGGTGGGGGGAAACTCCTACAATGAGCAGTTCTTC. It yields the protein CAWVGGNSYNEQFF.

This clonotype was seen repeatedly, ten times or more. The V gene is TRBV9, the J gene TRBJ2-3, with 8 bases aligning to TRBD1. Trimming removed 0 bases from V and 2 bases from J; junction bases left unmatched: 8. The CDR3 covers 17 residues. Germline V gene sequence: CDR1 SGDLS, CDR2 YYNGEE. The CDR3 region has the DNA TGTGCCAGCAGCGTAGCGAAAACAGGGGGTCCCACAGATACGCAGTATTTT. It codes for CASSVAKTGGPTDTQYF.

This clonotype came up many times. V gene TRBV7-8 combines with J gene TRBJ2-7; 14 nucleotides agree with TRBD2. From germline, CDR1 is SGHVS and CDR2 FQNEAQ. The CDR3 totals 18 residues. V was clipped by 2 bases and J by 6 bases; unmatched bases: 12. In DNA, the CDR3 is TGTGCCAGCAGCTTACCGGGACTAGCGGGAGCGGGCGTCGGCGAGCAGTACTTC. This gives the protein CASSLPGLAGAGVGEQYF.

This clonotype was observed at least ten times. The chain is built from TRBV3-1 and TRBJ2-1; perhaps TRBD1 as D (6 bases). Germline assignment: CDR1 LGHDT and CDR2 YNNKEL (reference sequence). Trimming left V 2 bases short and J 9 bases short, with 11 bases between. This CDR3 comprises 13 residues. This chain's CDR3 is CASSQYQGGEQFF. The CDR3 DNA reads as TGTGCCAGCAGCCAATATCAAGGGGGTGAGCAGTTCTTC.

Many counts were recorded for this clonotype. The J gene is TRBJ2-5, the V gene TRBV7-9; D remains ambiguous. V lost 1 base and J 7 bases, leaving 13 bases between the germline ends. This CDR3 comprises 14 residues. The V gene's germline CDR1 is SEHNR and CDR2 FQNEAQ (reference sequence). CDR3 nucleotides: TGTGCCAGCAGCTTAGATGGCCAGACCGGGACCCAGTACTTC. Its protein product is CASSLDGQTGTQYF. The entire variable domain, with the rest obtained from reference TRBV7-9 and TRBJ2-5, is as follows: DTGVSQNPRHKITKRGQNVTFRCDPISEHNRLYWYRQTLGQGPEFLTYFQNEAQLEKSRLLSDRFSAERPKGSFSTLEIQRTEQGDSAMYLCASSLDGQTGTQYFGPGTRLLVL.

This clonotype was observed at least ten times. CDR3 coding DNA: TGTGCCAGCAGTGATCCGGGACTAGCGGGGCTAAGCTCCTACGAGCAGTACTTC. Encoded protein: CASSDPGLAGLSSYEQYF. The chain is built from TRBV2 and TRBJ2-7; 13 positions agree with TRBD2. V was pared by 3 bases and J by 0 bases, with 8 bases of the junction left unmatched. Looked up from germline, CDR1 is SNHLY and CDR2 is FYNNEI. CDR3 size: 18 residues. The full variable domain, completed using reference TRBV2 and TRBJ2-7, is EPEVTQTPSHQVTQMGQEVILRCVPISNHLYFYWYRQILGQKVEFLVSFYNNEISEKSEIFDDQFSVERPDGSNFTLKIRSTKLEDSAMYFCASSDPGLAGLSSYEQYFGPGTRLTVT.